These 31 T cell receptor beta chains share one sample of origin, sequenced in a study of OX40 agonist ivuxolimab in advanced cancers. Only in-frame clones appear in the TCRdb table, and some are missing; sequencing was by immunoSEQ multiplex PCR. The table includes 55,000 to 80,000 clones, about 86% detected once. The sample consisted of CD4+ or CD8+ T cells sorted from blood, taken in a trial of the OX40 agonist ivuxolimab. These receptors all come from an adult with an advanced solid tumor such as melanoma, head and neck, liver or kidney cancer.

The V gene is TRBV10-3, the J gene TRBJ2-1; tentatively, D is TRBD1 (6 bases). The ends were cut back, 5 bases at V and 9 bases at J, with 8 bases in the middle. This CDR3 region has 11 residues. Germline assignment: CDR1 ENHRY and CDR2 SYGVKD. The CDR3 region is CAISTGIEQFF. The CDR3, as DNA: TGTGCCATCAGTACAGGGATTGAGCAGTTCTTC.

The chain couples TRBV5-6 to TRBJ1-2; D is unresolved. CDR3 length: 13 residues. V was cut by 2 bases and J by 5 bases, with 10 bases left in between. Per germline, CDR1 SGHDT and CDR2 YYEEEE. The CDR3 loop is CASSLWSTYGYTF. For the CDR3, the DNA is TGTGCCAGCAGCTTATGGAGTACGTATGGCTACACCTTC.

The chain is built from TRBV7-8 and TRBJ2-7, with a weak D call TRBD2 (8 bases). The CDR3 extends over 16 amino acids. V lost 5 bases and J lost 4, with 21 bases in between. Germline V CDR1 and CDR2: SGHVS, FQNEAQ. The CDR3 nucleotides are TGTGCCAGCAGCCATACCGCCGGGAGGGGGCATTACGAGCAGTACTTC. Translated, it gives CASSHTAGRGHYEQYF.

V usage is TRBV6-1 and J usage is TRBJ2-5; 11 bases align to TRBD2. The CDR3 covers 16 residues. The V gene end was trimmed by 4 bases and the J gene end by 2 bases; junction bases not matched to a gene: 6. Germline V gene sequence: CDR1 MNHNS, CDR2 SASEGT. The CDR3 is CASSGVAGGRQETQYF. CDR3 bases: TGTGCCAGCAGTGGAGTAGCGGGGGGGAGGCAAGAGACCCAGTACTTC.

The chain couples TRBV11-2 to TRBJ1-3, with unresolved D. Germline CDR1 and CDR2: SGHAT and FQNNGV. CDR3 length: 14 amino acids. With 11 bases removed from V and 0 bases from J, the gap between germline ends came to 14 bases. CDR3: CASLGGLSGNTIYF. Here the CDR3 DNA reads TGTGCCTCCCTTGGCGGACTCTCTGGAAACACCATATATTTT.

This clone was seen only a few times. The CDR3, as DNA: TGTGCCAGCAGCTTAGAAGCAGCCTCTAACTATGGCTACACCTTC. Amino acids: CASSLEAASNYGYTF. The chain combines TRBV11-2 with TRBJ1-2; D not certain. Trimming shortened V by 0 bases and J by 0 bases, and 8 bases separated the two germline ends. Germline CDR1 SGHAT, CDR2 FQNNGV. CDR3 length: 15 residues.

The rearrangement joins TRBV25-1 to TRBJ1-2, with 10 bases identical to TRBD1. V was pared by 7 bases and J by 7 bases, with 6 bases of the junction left unmatched. The CDR3 runs to 13 residues. The germline V gene encodes CDR1 MGHDK and CDR2 SYGVNS. The CDR3 loop is CASTDRGLGGYTF. The CDR3 nucleotides read TGTGCCAGCACCGACAGGGGGCTAGGTGGCTACACCTTC.

The rearrangement uses TRBV5-1 and TRBJ1-5; D is possibly TRBD1 (5 bases). V was trimmed by 0 bases and J by 6 bases, leaving 10 bases between them. CDR1 SGHRS and CDR2 YFSETQ come from the germline V gene. The CDR3 loop spans 14 amino acids. CDR3 sequence reads: CASSLDQGSQPQHF. DNA for the CDR3: TGCGCCAGCAGCTTGGACCAGGGTAGTCAGCCCCAGCATTTT.

The gene calls are TRBV5-4 and TRBJ1-1; D unresolved. Germline assignment: CDR1 SGHNT and CDR2 YYREEE (reference sequence). With 4 bases removed from V and 4 bases from J, the gap between germline ends came to 11 bases. The CDR3 is 13 residues long. The CDR3 protein is CASSRYEATEAFF. CDR3 sequence (DNA): TGTGCCAGCAGCCGATATGAAGCCACTGAAGCTTTCTTT.

The V and J genes are TRBV11-3 and TRBJ2-1, with D maybe TRBD1 (5 bases). The CDR3 sequence is 14 residues long. Per germline, CDR1 SGHNT and CDR2 YENEEA. V was trimmed by 5 bases and J by 2 bases, leaving 10 bases between them. CDR3 loop: CASSGALTYNEQFF. The CDR3 DNA reads TGTGCCAGCAGCGGGGCGCTAACCTACAATGAGCAGTTCTTC.

This clone was seen only a few times. J is TRBJ1-5 and V is TRBV19; 7 positions agree with TRBD1. CDR1 is LNHDA and CDR2 is SQIVND in the germline V gene (reference sequence). The CDR3 length is 16 residues. The junction had 8 bases not matched to a gene; V was cut back by 6 bases and J by 0 bases. In nucleotides, the CDR3 is TGTGCCAGTAGCGCTCAGACAGGGACTAGCAATCAGCCCCAGCATTTT. Translated, it gives CASSAQTGTSNQPQHF.

The V call is TRBV18, the J call TRBJ2-2; D possibly corresponds to TRBD1 (5 bases). Trimming pared 3 bases from V and 6 bases from J, leaving 14 bases between. CDR1 is KGHSH, CDR2 LQKENI, per germline. The CDR3 extends over 15 amino acids. The CDR3 DNA follows: TGTGCCAGCTCACCGAGTCAGGGAAACGCCGGGGAGCTGTTTTTT. Its protein is CASSPSQGNAGELFF.

The CDR3 nucleotides read TGTGCCAGCAGCTTGCCGACAGGGGGATACTATGGCTACACCTTC. This encodes CASSLPTGGYYGYTF. This chain uses TRBV5-8 with TRBJ1-2; 9 positions agree with TRBD1. Germline loops: CDR1 SGHTS, CDR2 YDEGEE. This CDR3 has 15 amino acids. J gave up 3 bases and V 1 base, and 4 bases lay outside the gene matches.

The chain employs TRBV27 and TRBJ1-2, with 9 bases aligning to TRBD1. The CDR3 loop spans 14 amino acids. The germline gives CDR1 MNHEY, CDR2 SMNVEV (reference sequence). Unmatched junction bases numbered 11, after V lost 5 bases and J lost 10 bases. CDR3 sequence reads: CASSPHGQGSAYTF. The DNA of the CDR3 is TGTGCCAGCAGTCCCCACGGACAGGGGTCAGCCTACACCTTC.

CDR3 in amino acids: CASSVSAGSGNQPQHF. The CDR3 coding sequence is TGTGCCAGCAGTGTATCAGCAGGGTCCGGCAATCAGCCCCAGCATTTT. The genes are TRBV2 and TRBJ1-5; TRBD1 might be the D (5 bases). This CDR3 has 16 amino acids. CDR1 and CDR2 from the germline V gene are SNHLY and FYNNEI. Between the trimmed V and J ends, which lost 4 bases and 2 bases, there was a span of 15 bases.

This chain joins TRBV18 and TRBJ1-4; D is uncertain. This CDR3 has 16 amino acids. Per the germline V gene, CDR1 is KGHSH and CDR2 is LQKENI. The V end was cut by 4 bases, the J end by 4 bases, with 16 bases between. CDR3 sequence reads: CASSHPYEGFNEKLFF. The CDR3 DNA sequence: TGTGCCAGCTCACACCCGTATGAAGGCTTTAATGAAAAACTGTTTTTT.

V and J are TRBV30 and TRBJ2-7, with 8 nucleotides matching TRBD1. The junction had 12 bases not matched to a gene; V was cut back by 3 bases and J by 5 bases. Germline V CDR1 and CDR2: GTSNPN, SVGIG (reference sequence). This CDR3 comprises 15 residues. The CDR3 is CAWSDVPGGLHEQYF. DNA for the CDR3: TGTGCCTGGAGCGACGTTCCAGGGGGCTTACACGAGCAGTACTTC.

V usage is TRBV25-1 and J usage is TRBJ1-2; 7 bases match TRBD1. With V trimmed by 2 bases and J by 5 bases, 5 bases remained unmatched. Germline V gene sequence: CDR1 MGHDK, CDR2 SYGVNS. This CDR3 contains 14 residues. Here the CDR3 reads CASSEPQGRYGYTF. For the CDR3, the DNA is TGTGCCAGCAGTGAACCACAGGGGCGGTATGGCTACACCTTC.

V usage is TRBV7-9 and J usage is TRBJ1-5; TRBD1 is a possible D gene (5 bases). CDR1 and CDR2 (germline): SEHNR, FQNEAQ (reference sequence). The CDR3 is made up of 14 amino acids. V lost 5 bases, J lost 3 bases, and 11 bases lay in between. The DNA for the CDR3 is TGTGCCAGCAGCCCGCCGGGGCCCAATCAGCCCCAGCATTTT. Translation: CASSPPGPNQPQHF.

The gene calls are TRBV25-1 and TRBJ2-1; possibly TRBD1 or TRBD2 for D (6 bases each). This CDR3 spans 15 amino acids. Trimming shortened V by 2 bases and J by 8 bases, and 16 bases separated the two germline ends. CDR1 MGHDK and CDR2 SYGVNS come from the germline V gene. In DNA form, the CDR3 reads TGTGCCAGCAGTGAAGGAGGGGGGCGGGACGATGAGCAGTTCTTC. Amino acids: CASSEGGGRDDEQFF.

This chain links TRBV11-2 with TRBJ2-7; D gene ambiguous. There are 15 residues in the CDR3. V lost 5 bases, J lost 4 bases, and 18 bases lay in between. Germline CDR1 and CDR2: SGHAT and FQNNGV. CDR3: CASSLNTGPLYEQYF. In nucleotides, the CDR3 is TGTGCCAGCAGCCTCAACACCGGGCCCTTATACGAGCAGTACTTC.

This chain uses TRBV7-3 with TRBJ2-7; D is ambiguous. The CDR3 covers 15 residues. V was shortened by 4 bases and J by 0 bases, with 13 bases between the two germline ends. CDR1 SGHTA and CDR2 FQGTGA come from the germline V gene. This CDR3 is CASSSLALSSYEQYF. CDR3 nucleotides: TGTGCCAGCAGCTCTCTGGCCCTGAGCTCCTACGAGCAGTACTTC.

This clone was seen more than once but under ten times. This rearrangement joins TRBV7-2 to TRBJ2-7, with unresolved D. This CDR3 region has 11 residues. The V gene's germline CDR1 is SGHTA and CDR2 FQGNSA. V was clipped by 4 bases and J by 4 bases, with 5 bases between them. Written as DNA, the CDR3 is TGTGCCAGCAGCTCAATTTACGAGCAGTACTTC. It specifies CASSSIYEQYF.

The chain links TRBV7-2 to TRBJ2-7; 8 positions agree with TRBD2. This CDR3 spans 17 amino acids. Germline V gene data show CDR1 as SGHTA and CDR2 as FQGNSA. After removal of 3 bases from V and 2 bases from J, the junction contained 12 bases not matched to a gene. This chain's CDR3 is CASSLWVGREGTYEQYF. CDR3 coding DNA: TGTGCCAGCAGCTTGTGGGTTGGCCGGGAGGGAACCTACGAGCAGTACTTC.

This chain uses TRBV12-5 with TRBJ2-5, with 8 positions matching TRBD2. Germline CDR1 is LGHNT and CDR2 is FRNRAP. The CDR3 is 19 amino acids. V lost 0 bases, J lost 4 bases, and 16 bases stayed unmatched. The CDR3 reads CASGLVPIVAGGRIETQYF. The CDR3 region has the DNA TGTGCTAGTGGTTTGGTCCCAATCGTGGCGGGAGGAAGAATAGAGACCCAGTACTTC.

V usage is TRBV5-1 and J usage is TRBJ2-1, with 8 bases fitting TRBD1. Per the germline V gene, CDR1 is SGHRS and CDR2 is YFSETQ. Trimming at V came to 2 bases and at J to 2 bases, leaving 9 bases not matched to a gene. CDR3 length: 17 residues. The DNA for the CDR3 is TGCGCCAGCAGCTTCCGGACAGGGCGTCAAACCTACAATGAGCAGTTCTTC. Residues: CASSFRTGRQTYNEQFF.

This clone was counted ten times or more. The V gene is TRBV5-1, the J gene TRBJ2-7; 7 bases are shared with TRBD2. The length of the CDR3 is 17 residues. In germline, CDR1 is SGHRS, CDR2 YFSETQ. V lost 0 bases and J lost 2; bases outside the gene matches: 11. The CDR3 nucleotides are TGCGCCAGCAGCTTGGACCCGGTGGGGGGGAGGGCCTACGAGCAGTACTTC. It translates to CASSLDPVGGRAYEQYF.

Details on this clone: The limits of the CDR3 on the DNA are not certain, so only TCRdb's listed CDR3 is given. The rearrangement links TRBV28 to TRBJ2-7. Germline CDR1 MDHEN, CDR2 SYDVKM. The CDR3 region is 14 residues in length, termini included. The CDR3 spells CASSPHATSSTSYF.

This clone showed up just a few times. The junction and the germline gene differ at one end; a read error may be behind it. The genes are TRBV7-7 and TRBJ2-5; 10 bases are shared with TRBD2. The CDR3 is made up of 14 amino acids. Germline lookup yields CDR1 SSHAT and CDR2 FNYEAQ (reference sequence). The CDR3 reads CASSSTSGAETQYF. DNA of the CDR3: TGTGCTAGCAGCTCTACTAGCGGGGCTGAGACCCAGTACTTC.

About this clone: At one boundary the junction diverges from the germline segment, which might be a read error. The gene calls are TRBV27 and TRBJ1-2, with a possible D match to TRBD1 (5 bases). The CDR3 spans 15 residues. Germline CDR1 MNHEY, CDR2 SMNVEV (reference sequence). The CDR3 nucleotides are TGTGCCAGCAGTCTATCAACAGCCGGGGCGAGGGGCTACACCTTC. Translating it yields CASSLSTAGARGYTF.

The chain combines TRBV7-8 with TRBJ2-1; perhaps TRBD1 as D (5 bases). The germline V and J ends were trimmed by 8 bases and 6 bases, with 14 bases remaining between them. Germline lookup yields CDR1 SGHVS and CDR2 FQNEAQ. The CDR3 contains 13 residues. The CDR3 DNA reads as TGTGCCAGCGGCAGGGCTGTTTCCAATGAGCAGTTCTTC. The encoded protein is CASGRAVSNEQFF.